Sequencing of this TCR beta chain was carried out in a study of blood T cell repertoires in COVID-19 (dated by TCRdb to 2018 to 2021). Regarding the research as a whole: The collaborator samples originated in the United States, Italy and Spain and spanned the acute and convalescent phases of COVID-19. The prospective study material was composed of cDNA or gDNA derived from T cells, B-cell-depleted T cells, or PBMCs. Subjects who had been exposed to COVID-19, were actively infected with it, or had recovered from it provided the deeply sampled blood TCRbeta repertoires that made up the dataset. The repertoires were released in a freely available public database intended as a resource for research on the immune response to SARS-CoV-2. The samples were drawn from two sources: the first 160 participants of the ongoing ImmuneRACE study, and approximately 1,300 subjects contributed by 6 global collaborators. Sample metadata almost always included a de-identified subject ID, COVID-19 status, age in years and sex. Where HLA class I and class II types were available, the types were taken from metadata supplied by the sample provider, not from assay-based typing.

Of note for this clone: Which antigen it targets is not known. No per-base quality is available; no much larger clone lies one base away.

Collaborating institutions collected whole blood in K2EDTA tubes following their own protocols. For TCRbeta analysis, collaborators shipped samples as frozen whole blood, isolated PBMCs, or DNA extracted from either of those sample types. According to the germline V gene (reference sequence), CDR1 reads LGHDT and CDR2 reads YNNKEL. V drops 5 bases and J drops 7 bases, leaving 20 bases in between. The CDR3 starts with the cysteine, ends with the phenylalanine, and has 15 residues. Only CDR3 DNA remains: 45 bases, in frame from the first base. Results the study describes overall, beyond this receptor: The amount of clinical and demographic metadata varied by source and participant and was provided uncurated.

TCRbeta CDR3 regions were amplified from genomic DNA by means of the immunoSEQ Assay, a bias-controlled multiplex PCR. The authors' analysis ran thus. The number of nucleated cells in each sample was estimated by amplification of reference gene primers within the assay. Sequence reads were collapsed and filtered to measure the absolute abundance of every unique TCRbeta CDR3 rearrangement. Productive Simpson clonality was computed per sample as the square root of Simpson's diversity index over productive rearrangements. The table comes from immuneACCESS by way of TCRdb, which keeps in-frame sequences with V and J called. Part of the clones is missing from these tables; in studies checked, under half for an unresolved V gene and the rest for unknown reasons. That table furnishes V, J and clone size, whereas the DNA furnished D and trimming. The table for this sample lists about 120,000 clones; over 80% of them were counted only once. The ten most abundant clones make up just under 30% of the sample.

The sample consisted of peripheral blood. The chain was built from TRBV3-1 (or the pseudogene TRBV3-2) and TRBJ1-2; the D gene identity is not certain. This TCR was sampled from a woman between 70 and 85 years old with acute or convalescent COVID-19. The DNA reads TGTGCCAGCAGCACCCAGGACGGGATGTCAGGTGGCTACACCTTC. Translation gives CASSTQDGMSGGYTF.